A single sample is the source of the 11 T cell receptor beta chains below, sequenced in a study of identical twins. Using its own MiXCR run on the 5' RACE reads, TCRdb lists one record per CDR3 protein. The table has approximately 500,000 distinct CDR3 sequences, 20% to 25% seen once. This sample was shared with a second study, whose subject was T cells expressing NK-cell markers.

The material sequenced was CD4+ T cells sorted from blood. The receptors come from a woman aged 18-35 years in good health.

This chain links TRBV24-1 with TRBJ2-1; 11 bases line up with TRBD1. The CDR3 has 16 residues. J gave up 4 bases and V 4 bases, and 5 bases lay outside the gene matches. CDR1 is KGHDR, CDR2 SFDVKD, per germline. The CDR3 DNA sequence: TGTGCCACCAGTGAAGCCGGGACAGGGGGATACAATGAGCAGTTCTTC. Its protein is CATSEAGTGGYNEQFF.

This clonotype was counted only a few times. The chain couples TRBV14 to TRBJ1-2; no reliable D call. The CDR3 length is 14 residues. Germline values: CDR1 SGHDN, CDR2 FVKESK. The V end lost 5 bases, the J end lost 2 bases, and 12 bases lay between the germline ends. The CDR3 bases are TGTGCCAGCAGCTGGGCCCAGTCCAACTATGGCTACACCTTC. It codes for CASSWAQSNYGYTF.

This clonotype has more than one count but fewer than ten. V gene TRBV9 combines with J gene TRBJ2-2; TRBD2 aligns across 10 bases. The V gene's germline CDR1 is SGDLS and CDR2 YYNGEE. V shed 2 bases, J shed 3 bases, and the junction held 4 bases outside the gene matches. This CDR3 is 16 amino acids long. This CDR3 reads CASSVRAGGHTGELFF. The CDR3, as DNA: TGTGCCAGCAGCGTCCGAGCGGGGGGGCACACCGGGGAGCTGTTTTTT.

In its sample, this clonotype was seen a few times. CDR3 bases: TGCGCCAGCAAGATAGTACAGGGGAAGTTCGGGGAGCTGTTTTTT. Translated: CASKIVQGKFGELFF. The chain joins TRBV5-1 to TRBJ2-2; 7 nucleotides align to TRBD1. The CDR3 sequence is 15 residues long. The V and J ends lost 6 bases and 7 bases, in that order; junction bases with no gene match: 12. Germline lookup yields CDR1 SGHRS and CDR2 YFSETQ.

V and J are TRBV4-3 and TRBJ2-3, with unresolved D. Germline values: CDR1 LGHNA, CDR2 YSLEER. The ends were cut back, 3 bases at V and 5 bases at J, with 9 bases in the middle. This CDR3 has 13 residues. The CDR3 is CASSQTSGDTQYF. CDR3 DNA: TGCGCCAGCAGCCAGACCTCGGGAGATACGCAGTATTTT.

V usage is TRBV3-1 and J usage is TRBJ2-3; tentatively, D is TRBD1 or TRBD2 (5 bases each). V dropped 1 base and J dropped 2 bases, with 13 bases sitting between them. The V gene's germline CDR1 is LGHDT and CDR2 YNNKEL (reference sequence). The CDR3 sequence is 16 residues long. In DNA form, the CDR3 reads TGTGCCAGCAGCCAAGTGTCCGGGACCTTCACAGATACGCAGTATTTT. This encodes CASSQVSGTFTDTQYF.

The chain is built from TRBV27 and TRBJ2-1, with no clear D. V was clipped by 1 base and J by 4 bases, with 14 bases between them. Per germline, CDR1 MNHEY and CDR2 SMNVEV (reference sequence). This CDR3 is 16 amino acids long. CDR3 bases: TGTGCCAGCAGTTTATTAAGGGAATACTTATACAATGAGCAGTTCTTC. It specifies CASSLLREYLYNEQFF.

This chain connects TRBV6-1 to TRBJ1-6, with D possibly matching TRBD1 (5 bases). CDR1 is MNHNS and CDR2 is SASEGT in the germline V gene. V was shortened by 1 base and J by 7 bases, with 5 bases between the two germline ends. CDR3 length: 13 residues. CDR3 bases: TGTGCCAGCAGTGAAGGACAGAATTCACCCCTCCACTTT. It yields the protein CASSEGQNSPLHF.

This clonotype came up many times. V is TRBV14 and J is TRBJ2-2, with D possibly TRBD1 on 5 matching bases. The CDR3 is 14 residues long. Germline CDR1 is SGHDN and CDR2 is FVKESK. V was clipped by 3 bases and J by 3 bases, with 8 bases between them. In nucleotides, the CDR3 is TGTGCCAGCAGCCAGACAGATTACACCGGGGAGCTGTTTTTT. Its protein is CASSQTDYTGELFF.

The chain uses TRBV28 and TRBJ1-1; D gene ambiguous. Germline-derived CDR1 and CDR2 are MDHEN and SYDVKM. The CDR3 is 13 residues long. Trimming left V 2 bases short and J 9 bases short, with 13 bases between. The CDR3 spells CASSLTSEQKAFF. CDR3 in DNA: TGTGCCAGCAGTTTAACTTCGGAACAAAAAGCTTTCTTT. Supplemented by reference TRBV28 and TRBJ1-1, the full variable domain reads DVKVTQSSRYLVKRTGEKVFLECVQDMDHENMFWYRQDPGLGLRLIYFSYDVKMKEKGDIPEGYSVSREKKERFSLILESASTNQTSMYLCASSLTSEQKAFFGQGTRLTVV.

This clonotype came up a few times. This sequence joins TRBV20-1 and TRBJ2-1; possible D gene TRBD2, 7 bases. The length of the CDR3 is 15 residues. The V and J ends lost 0 bases and 7 bases respectively, with 16 bases between them. CDR1 is DFQATT, CDR2 SNEGSKA, per germline (reference sequence). DNA of the CDR3: TGCAGTGCTAGAGATTGGGGGGGGGCCCGGAATGAGCAGTTCTTC. Translating it yields CSARDWGGARNEQFF.